Below are 7 T cell receptor beta chains sequenced from a single sample in a study of PD-1 blockade in classical Hodgkin lymphoma. Assay used: immunoSEQ multiplex PCR; TCRdb lists only in-frame clones, some missing. This sample yields some 35,000 clones, of which 85% to 90% are seen a single time; 0.22% belongs to the top ten. Time point in this sample: newly diagnosed, previously untreated cHL patient sample. Purification of CD4+ T cells from thawed PBMCs was performed via magnetic negative selection. Sequenced material: CD4+ T cells from blood. The source of these receptors is a human donor with classical Hodgkin lymphoma.

The J gene is TRBJ1-1, the V gene TRBV18, with a possible D match to TRBD1 (6 bases). Germline CDR1 KGHSH, CDR2 LQKENI. The CDR3 has 14 amino acids. Trimming left V 3 bases short and J 2 bases short, with 10 bases between. The CDR3 loop reads CASSPLGGNTEAFF. The CDR3 DNA reads TGTGCCAGCTCACCGCTGGGGGGCAACACTGAAGCTTTCTTT.

Regarding this clone: Other DNA sequences in this specimen translate into the identical CDR3. The rearrangement joins TRBV30 to TRBJ2-7; the D gene is possibly TRBD1 (5 bases). Trimming took off 2 bases at V and 3 bases at J, with 8 bases between the two ends. This CDR3 is built from 12 residues. The germline CDR1 and CDR2 sequences are GTSNPN and SVGIG (reference sequence). The CDR3 protein is CAWSWGDYEQYF. The CDR3 coding sequence is TGTGCCTGGAGTTGGGGCGACTACGAGCAGTACTTC.

This clone has only a few counts. The chain combines TRBV10-3 with TRBJ1-2, with TRBD1 matching over 9 bases. J was trimmed by 6 bases and V by 10 bases; bases with no gene match: 3. The germline CDR1 and CDR2 sequences are ENHRY and SYGVKD. The CDR3 has 11 amino acids. CDR3 DNA: TGTGCCACCAGGACAGGGGATGGCTACACCTTC. This translates into CATRTGDGYTF.

This CDR3 reads CASSLASGVGNEQFF. DNA of the CDR3: TGTGCCAGCAGCTTAGCCTCGGGAGTGGGAAATGAGCAGTTCTTC. V gene TRBV7-9 combines with J gene TRBJ2-1; tentatively, D is TRBD2 (6 bases). V dropped 0 bases and J dropped 7 bases, with 13 bases sitting between them. The germline CDR1 and CDR2 sequences are SEHNR and FQNEAQ (reference sequence). The CDR3 is 15 amino acids.

The chain employs TRBV15 and TRBJ2-3; no clear D gene. The germline gives CDR1 LNHNV, CDR2 YYDKDF (reference sequence). V lost 1 base to trimming and J lost 2 bases, with 4 bases between them. The CDR3 sequence is 13 residues long. As DNA, the CDR3 is TGTGCCACCAGCAGAGCTAACACAGATACGCAGTATTTT. Its protein product is CATSRANTDTQYF.

This chain links TRBV10-3 with TRBJ2-6; 8 nucleotides line up with TRBD1. The germline CDR1 and CDR2 sequences are ENHRY and SYGVKD. The junction had 8 bases not matched to a gene; V was cut back by 10 bases and J by 0 bases. CDR3 length: 16 residues. CDR3 sequence: CATGGQVSSGANVLTF. CDR3 bases: TGTGCCACCGGGGGACAGGTTTCCTCTGGGGCCAACGTCCTGACTTTC.

The chain joins TRBV5-1 to TRBJ2-7, with TRBD2 as a possible D gene (5 bases). This CDR3 has 13 residues. Germline CDR1 is SGHRS and CDR2 is YFSETQ. Trimming removed 4 bases from V and 5 bases from J, with 13 bases in between. The CDR3 DNA reads TGCGCCAGCAGCCAAAGAGGAGGACACGAGCAGTACTTC. This encodes CASSQRGGHEQYF.